This T cell receptor beta chain is drawn from a study of spatial heterogeneity in lung cancer. Study observations and caveats: Approximate estimated coverage of tumor T cells amounted to 6.5% to 8% for alpha and 12% to 15% for beta chains. For expanded intratumoral alpha and beta TCRs, counts tracked tumor mutation counts.

Germline V gene data show CDR1 as SQVTM and CDR2 as ANQGSEA. The V segment lost 3 bases and the J segment 4 bases; nucleotides outside the gene matches: 6. This CDR3 has 15 amino acids. This clonotype was seen only a few times. Its antigen is not identified. Time point denoted: sample taken at primary tumor resection. All TCR cDNA molecules were individually tagged with a unique molecular identifier. TCRdb reprocessed the 5' RACE reads via MiXCR and lists one record per CDR3 protein. Among 4,000 or so distinct CDR3 sequences listed, roughly 33% were seen once. The sample here was lung tumor tissue, taken at surgery. The chain links TRBV29-1 to TRBJ2-3; 11 nucleotides align to TRBD2. The sequence was collected from a male donor with early-stage non-small cell lung cancer. CDR3 nucleotides: TGCAGCGTTGACCCAACTAGCGGGAGTTCAGATACGCAGTATTTT. Its protein is CSVDPTSGSSDTQYF.